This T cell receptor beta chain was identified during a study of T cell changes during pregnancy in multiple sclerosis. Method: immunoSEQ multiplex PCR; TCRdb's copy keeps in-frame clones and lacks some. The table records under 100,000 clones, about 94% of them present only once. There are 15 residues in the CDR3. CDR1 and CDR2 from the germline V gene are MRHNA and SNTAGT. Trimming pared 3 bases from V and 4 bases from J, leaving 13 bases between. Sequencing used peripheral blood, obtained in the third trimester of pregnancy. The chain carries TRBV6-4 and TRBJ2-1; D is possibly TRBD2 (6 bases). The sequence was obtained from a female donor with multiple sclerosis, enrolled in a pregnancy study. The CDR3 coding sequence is TGTGCCAGCAGTGAGAGGTCGGGGGTTTACAATGAGCAGTTCTTC. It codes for CASSERSGVYNEQFF.